Presented here are 5 T cell receptor beta chains from one specimen sequenced in a study of cytomegalovirus exposure and HLA in healthy donors. 13 Jbeta primers and 60 Vbeta primers were used for the PCR. Generated by immunoSEQ multiplex PCR, the TCRdb table keeps only in-frame clones and is missing some. The table records 150,000 or so clones, around 80% of them present only once. What was sequenced was PBMCs. These receptors originate from a man aged 30 to 39 in good health and CMV-seropositive.

The chain carries TRBV4-2 and TRBJ2-3, with 7 bases identical to TRBD2. Per germline, CDR1 LGHNA and CDR2 YNFKEQ. This CDR3 spans 17 amino acids. The V segment lost 1 base and the J segment 4 bases; nucleotides outside the gene matches: 11. CDR3 DNA sequence: TGTGCCAGCAGCCAAGTGTCTAGCGGAACCTCCCCAGATACGCAGTATTTT. It yields the protein CASSQVSSGTSPDTQYF.

CDR3 amino acids: CASSQDVASGNEQFF. In nucleotides, the CDR3 is TGCGCCAGCAGCCAAGATGTTGCTAGCGGCAATGAGCAGTTCTTC. V and J are TRBV4-1 and TRBJ2-1; 7 bases are a match to TRBD2. The CDR3 contains 15 residues. Germline V gives CDR1 MGHRA, CDR2 YSYEKL. Trimming took 0 bases from V and 6 from J; bases not matched to a gene: 5.

This chain joins TRBV11-3 and TRBJ2-2; D uncertain. The germline gives CDR1 SGHNT, CDR2 YENEEA. V lost 5 bases, J lost 2 bases, and 6 bases lay in between. The CDR3 contains 13 residues. This CDR3 is CASSILNTGELFF. The CDR3 DNA reads TGTGCCAGCAGCATCCTTAACACCGGGGAGCTGTTTTTT. Complete variable domain (other parts from reference TRBV11-3 and TRBJ2-2): EAGVVQSPRYKIIEKKQPVAFWCNPISGHNTLYWYLQNLGQGPELLIRYENEEAVDDSQLPKDRFSAERLKGVDSTLKIQPAELGDSAVYLCASSILNTGELFFGEGSRLTVL.

This clone came up a few times. This chain joins TRBV9 and TRBJ2-1; 9 bases align to TRBD1. The germline gives CDR1 SGDLS, CDR2 YYNGEE. The length of the CDR3 is 17 residues. V lost 3 bases and J lost 5; bases outside the gene matches: 12. CDR3 bases: TGTGCCAGCAGCGACCCCGAAACAGGGGGCGCCGACAATGAGCAGTTCTTC. Its protein is CASSDPETGGADNEQFF.

To note about this clone: The junction does not match germline at one end; this may be a read error. The chain couples TRBV27 to TRBJ2-7; D uncertain. Germline CDR1 reads MNHEY; CDR2 reads SMNVEV (reference sequence). There are 14 residues in the CDR3. CDR3 sequence reads: CASSFNAGAYKQYF. The CDR3 region has the DNA TGTGCCAGCAGTTTCAACGCAGGTGCCTACAAGCAGTACTTC.